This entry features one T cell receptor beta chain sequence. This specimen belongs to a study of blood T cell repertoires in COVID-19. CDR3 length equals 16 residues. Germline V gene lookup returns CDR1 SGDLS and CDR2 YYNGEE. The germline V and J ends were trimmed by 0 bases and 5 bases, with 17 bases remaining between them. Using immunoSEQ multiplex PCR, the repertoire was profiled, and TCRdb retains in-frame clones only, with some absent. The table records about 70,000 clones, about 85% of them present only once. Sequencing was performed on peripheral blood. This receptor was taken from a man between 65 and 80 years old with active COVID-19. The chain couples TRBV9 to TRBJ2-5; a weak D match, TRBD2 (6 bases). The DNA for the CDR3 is TGTGCCAGCAGCGTAGGAGGTAGCGGCCCAGGGGAGACCCAGTACTTC. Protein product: CASSVGGSGPGETQYF. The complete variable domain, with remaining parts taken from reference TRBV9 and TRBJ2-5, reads DSGVTQTPKHLITATGQRVTLRCSPRSGDLSVYWYQQSLDQGLQFLIQYYNGEERAKGNILERFSAQQFPDLHSELNLSSLELGDSALYFCASSVGGSGPGETQYFGPGTRLLVL.